Following are 24 T cell receptor beta chains from one sample sequenced in a study of T cells in Graves' hyperthyroidism and ophthalmopathy. The investigators amplified TCR beta CDR3 regions from RNA transcripts. A first-round RT-PCR of the TCR CDR3 used the HTBI primer set. TCRdb ran MiXCR on the multiplex PCR reads and lists one entry per CDR3 protein. The sample records about 640,000 distinct CDR3 sequences, around 21% being singletons. The sample taken for sequencing was blood. The source is a man aged 25 to 45 with Graves' ophthalmopathy.

This clonotype was detected only a few times. The V and J genes are TRBV6-1 and TRBJ1-1; TRBD1 might be the D (5 bases). Germline CDR1 reads MNHNS; CDR2 reads SASEGT. The CDR3 loop spans 13 amino acids. The ends were cut back, 5 bases at V and 1 base at J, with 8 bases in the middle. The CDR3, as DNA: TGTGCCAGCAGTAGACAGACGAACACTGAAGCTTTCTTT. This codes for CASSRQTNTEAFF.

This clonotype was recorded only once. The V gene is TRBV5-1, the J gene TRBJ1-2; 7 nucleotides agree with TRBD1. This CDR3 region has 17 residues. J was trimmed by 0 bases and V by 3 bases; bases with no gene match: 11. The germline CDR1 and CDR2 sequences are SGHRS and YFSETQ. CDR3 region: CASSSEPTGRTNYGYTF. CDR3 in DNA: TGCGCCAGCAGCTCGGAGCCGACAGGGCGAACTAACTATGGCTACACCTTC.

This clonotype was observed a handful of times. The V call is TRBV7-9, the J call TRBJ1-1; 9 bases are a match to TRBD1. The germline CDR1 and CDR2 sequences are SEHNR and FQNEAQ (reference sequence). The length of the CDR3 is 14 residues. After removal of 3 bases from V and 5 bases from J, the junction contained 4 bases not matched to a gene. The CDR3 sequence is CASSFGQGRTEAFF. DNA of the CDR3: TGTGCCAGCAGCTTCGGACAGGGGAGGACTGAAGCTTTCTTT. The complete variable domain, with remaining parts taken from reference TRBV7-9 and TRBJ1-1, reads DTGVSQNPRHKITKRGQNVTFRCDPISEHNRLYWYRQTLGQGPEFLTYFQNEAQLEKSRLLSDRFSAERPKGSFSTLEIQRTEQGDSAMYLCASSFGQGRTEAFFGQGTRLTVV.

In its sample, this clonotype was seen a few times. Relative to the germline gene, one junction end is altered; a read error may explain this. V usage is TRBV20-1 and J usage is TRBJ2-3; 9 nucleotides agree with TRBD2. This CDR3 is 17 amino acids long. Germline CDR1 DFQATT, CDR2 SNEGSKA (reference sequence). In nucleotides, the CDR3 is TGCAGTGCTAGAGAGAGCGGGGGGACGAGCCTCACAGATATGCAGTATTTT. Translating it yields CSARESGGTSLTDMQYF.

This chain joins TRBV6-1 and TRBJ2-5; possibly TRBD2 for D (5 bases). The CDR3 is 14 residues long. Germline assignment: CDR1 MNHNS and CDR2 SASEGT. Trimming shortened V by 2 bases and J by 2 bases, and 9 bases separated the two germline ends. This chain's CDR3 is CASSETGVQETQYF. CDR3 sequence (DNA): TGTGCCAGCAGTGAAACCGGGGTACAAGAGACCCAGTACTTC.

The rearrangement links TRBV11-2 to TRBJ2-2; maybe TRBD2 (6 bases). Between the trimmed V and J ends, which lost 4 bases and 4 bases, there was a span of 7 bases. Germline-derived CDR1 and CDR2 are SGHAT and FQNNGV. The CDR3 contains 13 residues. CDR3 DNA: TGTGCCAGCAGCTCTAGCGCCACCGGGGAGCTGTTTTTT. Encoded protein: CASSSSATGELFF.

This clonotype has ten or more counts. V gene TRBV3-1 combines with J gene TRBJ1-5; a weak D match, TRBD1 (5 bases). Germline loops: CDR1 LGHDT, CDR2 YNNKEL (reference sequence). V lost 1 base and J 7 bases, leaving 11 bases between the germline ends. CDR3 length: 14 amino acids. The chain's CDR3 is CASSQGRAGQPQHF. CDR3 DNA sequence: TGTGCCAGCAGCCAAGGCAGGGCAGGGCAGCCCCAGCATTTT.

This clonotype was detected ten times or more. The chain combines TRBV3-1 with TRBJ2-2; D is uncertain. V was shortened by 4 bases and J by 1 base, with 4 bases between the two germline ends. CDR1 LGHDT and CDR2 YNNKEL come from the germline V gene (reference sequence). The CDR3 runs to 13 residues. The CDR3 DNA follows: TGTGCCAGCAGCCTCGAGAACACCGGGGAGCTGTTTTTT. This sequence encodes CASSLENTGELFF.

Points on this clonotype: This may be a read error: a much more frequent sequence differs by one nucleotide. The V call is TRBV28, the J call TRBJ1-1; D not resolved. CDR1 is MDHEN, CDR2 SYDVKM, per germline. V dropped 1 base and J dropped 3 bases, with 12 bases sitting between them. This CDR3 contains 15 residues. The CDR3 DNA follows: TGTGCCAGCAGTTTATCGGGCGCTGGGGACACTGAAGCTTTCTTT. Translated, it gives CASSLSGAGDTEAFF.

The chain couples TRBV3-1 to TRBJ2-7; the D call may be TRBD1 or TRBD2 (5 bases each). The CDR3 loop spans 15 amino acids. V was clipped by 6 bases and J by 3 bases, with 18 bases between them. Germline-derived CDR1 and CDR2 are LGHDT and YNNKEL (reference sequence). CDR3 DNA: TGTGCCAGCAGTCCGAGGGGAAGTAGGGACTACGAGCAGTACTTC. This sequence encodes CASSPRGSRDYEQYF.

This chain links TRBV24-1 with TRBJ2-5, with 8 bases fitting TRBD2. The CDR3 is made up of 15 amino acids. Germline V lookup: CDR1 KGHDR, CDR2 SFDVKD. The V gene end was trimmed by 3 bases and the J gene end by 3 bases; junction bases not matched to a gene: 5. The CDR3 coding sequence is TGTGCCACCAGTGATCCGACTAGCGTTGAAGAGACCCAGTACTTC. Translating it yields CATSDPTSVEETQYF.

This clonotype was observed at least ten times. The chain carries TRBV7-9 and TRBJ2-7, with TRBD2 identical over 12 bases. V lost 7 bases and J lost 0; bases outside the gene matches: 4. This CDR3 spans 15 amino acids. CDR1 is SEHNR and CDR2 is FQNEAQ in the germline V gene (reference sequence). CDR3 DNA sequence: TGTGCCAGCATGACTAGCGGGAGATTCTCCTACGAGCAGTACTTC. Protein: CASMTSGRFSYEQYF. Full variable domain (missing parts from reference TRBV7-9 and TRBJ2-7): DTGVSQNPRHKITKRGQNVTFRCDPISEHNRLYWYRQTLGQGPEFLTYFQNEAQLEKSRLLSDRFSAERPKGSFSTLEIQRTEQGDSAMYLCASMTSGRFSYEQYFGPGTRLTVT.

The sample holds many counts of this clonotype. This chain joins TRBV7-8 and TRBJ2-1; TRBD2 agrees at 12 bases. With V trimmed by 5 bases and J by 4 bases, 9 bases remained unmatched. The CDR3 is made up of 17 amino acids. Germline V gene data show CDR1 as SGHVS and CDR2 as FQNEAQ. CDR3 loop: CASSPRTSGILYNEQFF. The CDR3 DNA reads as TGTGCCAGCAGCCCCCGGACTAGCGGGATCCTATACAATGAGCAGTTCTTC.

This clonotype was counted at least ten times. Here the CDR3 reads CASSLVRTGDAEQYF. The CDR3 nucleotides are TGCGCCAGCAGCTTGGTACGGACAGGGGATGCCGAGCAGTACTTC. The V call is TRBV5-1, the J call TRBJ2-7; TRBD1 agrees at 9 bases. This CDR3 contains 15 residues. V gave up 0 bases and J gave up 6 bases; unmatched junction bases: 7. In germline, CDR1 is SGHRS, CDR2 YFSETQ.

This clonotype was seen repeatedly, ten times or more. V and J are TRBV3-1 and TRBJ2-1, with D possibly matching TRBD2 (6 bases). This CDR3 spans 16 amino acids. Trimming took off 8 bases at V and 3 bases at J, with 20 bases between the two ends. Germline-derived CDR1 and CDR2 are LGHDT and YNNKEL (reference sequence). The CDR3 protein is CASGRDPSFSYNEQFF. The CDR3 DNA follows: TGTGCCAGCGGGCGGGACCCGTCCTTTAGCTACAATGAGCAGTTCTTC.

The chain links TRBV5-1 to TRBJ2-1; 11 bases are a match to TRBD2. CDR3 length equals 16 residues. The germline V gene has CDR1 SGHRS and CDR2 YFSETQ. The V gene end was trimmed by 2 bases and the J gene end by 9 bases; junction bases not matched to a gene: 10. The CDR3 bases are TGCGCCAGCAGCTTCGCCCCTAGCGGGAGGCTGGGTGAGCAGTTCTTC. This sequence encodes CASSFAPSGRLGEQFF.

The V gene is TRBV20-1, the J gene TRBJ2-3, with 13 positions matching TRBD2. CDR3 length: 14 amino acids. CDR1 is DFQATT and CDR2 is SNEGSKA in the germline V gene (reference sequence). The J segment lost 6 bases and the V segment lost 5 bases, leaving 5 bases of the junction unmatched. The chain's CDR3 is CSALGLAGVDTQYF. The DNA of the CDR3 is TGCAGTGCTTTAGGACTAGCGGGAGTGGATACGCAGTATTTT.

The chain has TRBV18 and TRBJ2-7; TRBD2 matches at 14 bases. The trim removed 4 bases at V and 2 bases at J, leaving 10 bases unmatched. This CDR3 is built from 18 residues. Germline CDR1 KGHSH, CDR2 LQKENI. The CDR3 spells CASSRGGTSGSPTYEQYF. Written as DNA, the CDR3 is TGTGCCAGCTCACGAGGAGGGACTAGCGGGAGCCCAACCTACGAGCAGTACTTC. The variable domain in full, with the rest retrieved from reference TRBV18 and TRBJ2-7, is NAGVMQNPRHLVRRRGQEARLRCSPMKGHSHVYWYRQLPEEGLKFMVYLQKENIIDESGMPKERFSAEFPKEGPSILRIQQVVRGDSAAYFCASSRGGTSGSPTYEQYFGPGTRLTVT.

The rearrangement uses TRBV27 and TRBJ2-4; the match to TRBD1 covers 8 bases. J was trimmed by 3 bases and V by 4 bases; bases with no gene match: 5. The CDR3 spans 15 residues. Looked up from germline, CDR1 is MNHEY and CDR2 is SMNVEV (reference sequence). This CDR3 is CASSSGGASKNIQYF. CDR3 sequence (DNA): TGTGCCAGCAGTTCAGGGGGCGCGAGCAAAAACATTCAGTACTTC.

The chain is built from TRBV20-1 and TRBJ2-5, with D unclear. Trimming took 0 bases from V and 5 from J, leaving 10 bases between them. CDR3 length: 13 residues. The germline CDR1 and CDR2 sequences are DFQATT and SNEGSKA (reference sequence). The CDR3 loop reads CSARDRLTETQYF. CDR3 DNA: TGCAGTGCTAGAGATCGGTTGACGGAGACCCAGTACTTC.

The sample holds many counts of this clonotype. This sequence joins TRBV30 and TRBJ2-5, with D maybe TRBD1 (6 bases). V gave up 2 bases and J gave up 4 bases, with 11 bases separating them. The germline gives CDR1 GTSNPN, CDR2 SVGIG (reference sequence). CDR3 length equals 13 residues. The CDR3 spells CAWSLGQLETQYF. In nucleotides, the CDR3 is TGTGCCTGGAGTCTAGGACAGCTAGAGACCCAGTACTTC. Full variable domain (remainder filled in from reference TRBV30 and TRBJ2-5): SQTIHQWPATLVQPVGSPLSLECTVEGTSNPNLYWYRQAAGRGLQLLFYSVGIGQISSEVPQNLSASRPQDRQFILSSKKLLLSDSGFYLCAWSLGQLETQYFGPGTRLLVL.

A word on this clonotype: This may arise from a read error, as a much more abundant clone is one base away. The chain couples TRBV7-2 to TRBJ2-1; possibly TRBD1 or TRBD2 for D (5 bases each). V lost 2 bases and J lost 2, with 13 bases in between. The CDR3 extends over 16 amino acids. Looked up from germline, CDR1 is SGHTA and CDR2 is FQGNSA. CDR3 loop: CASSLLTGPTYNEQFF. CDR3 coding DNA: TGTGCCAGCAGCTTACTAACGGGACCCACCTACAATGAGCAGTTCTTC.

This clonotype was found a few times. The rearrangement joins TRBV29-1 to TRBJ2-3; TRBD2 matches at 7 bases. Germline loops: CDR1 SQVTM, CDR2 ANQGSEA. Trimming took 3 bases from V and 0 from J; bases not matched to a gene: 9. The CDR3 spans 16 residues. The CDR3 loop reads CSVETPGRGSTDTQYF. CDR3 sequence (DNA): TGCAGCGTTGAGACCCCAGGGCGGGGGAGCACAGATACGCAGTATTTT.

In its sample, this clonotype was seen a few times. This CDR3 reads CASSPGEGARVYEQYF. The CDR3, as DNA: TGTGCCAGCAGTCCGGGCGAGGGGGCAAGGGTTTACGAGCAGTACTTC. The gene calls are TRBV2 and TRBJ2-7, with 7 bases identical to TRBD1. CDR3 length: 16 amino acids. Germline CDR1 reads SNHLY; CDR2 reads FYNNEI. V shed 5 bases and J 4 bases; nucleotides not matched to a gene: 14. Full variable domain (rest looked up from reference TRBV2 and TRBJ2-7): EPEVTQTPSHQVTQMGQEVILRCVPISNHLYFYWYRQILGQKVEFLVSFYNNEISEKSEIFDDQFSVERPDGSNFTLKIRSTKLEDSAMYFCASSPGEGARVYEQYFGPGTRLTVT.